This TCR beta chain was obtained from a study of blood T cell repertoires in COVID-19. As for the study in general: From T cells, B-cell-depleted T cells, or PBMCs came the material, which was cDNA or gDNA.

Method: immunoSEQ multiplex PCR; TCRdb's copy keeps in-frame clones and lacks some. This table holds roughly 150,000 clones, roughly four fifths found once. The CDR3 runs to 13 residues. Germline V gene lookup returns CDR1 MNHEY and CDR2 SVGAGI. With V trimmed by 5 bases and J by 7 bases, 5 bases remained unmatched. V is TRBV6-5 and J is TRBJ1-5, with 7 bases matching TRBD1. The sequence derives from a man between 60 and 75 years old with active or convalescent COVID-19. Material for sequencing was peripheral blood. The CDR3 sequence: CASSRQGGQPQHF. CDR3 coding DNA: TGTGCCAGCAGTCGACAGGGAGGCCAGCCCCAGCATTTT.